The 5 T cell receptor beta chains below were found in one sample sequenced in a study of post-analysis software for immune sequencing data. Libraries were made from TCR beta cDNA, and they carried unique molecular identifiers. TCRdb independently ran MiXCR on the PCR reads; one entry per CDR3 protein. There are some 690,000 distinct CDR3 sequences in the sample; roughly 27% occur only once, and more than 0.55% lies in the top ten. These receptors have no known antigen. Regarding the study as a whole: Roughly 5 TRBV segments, including TRBV5-6, TRBV5-1 and TRBV20-1, were more frequent in patients than controls.

The sample consisted of blood. Every receptor here comes from a girl aged 5 to 17 with multiple sclerosis.

In its sample, this clonotype was seen a few times. The chain carries TRBV4-3 and TRBJ2-1; D not certain. The germline V and J ends were trimmed by 0 bases and 6 bases, with 12 bases remaining between them. The CDR3 contains 15 residues. Germline CDR1 reads LGHNA; CDR2 reads YSLEER. The CDR3: CASSQDREGFNEQFF. The DNA for the CDR3 is TGCGCCAGCAGCCAAGATCGCGAAGGATTCAATGAGCAGTTCTTC.

The rearrangement uses TRBV6-5 and TRBJ2-5; 7 bases are shared with TRBD2. Per germline, CDR1 MNHEY and CDR2 SVGAGI. The CDR3 is made up of 17 amino acids. V gave up 2 bases and J gave up 4 bases; unmatched junction bases: 13. The CDR3 loop reads CASSYGLGSGRGETQYF. In nucleotides, the CDR3 is TGTGCCAGCAGTTACGGGTTGGGGTCGGGGAGGGGAGAGACCCAGTACTTC.

This clonotype appeared a few times. The V gene is TRBV7-9, the J gene TRBJ2-3, with D perhaps TRBD2 (6 bases). Germline V gene data show CDR1 as SEHNR and CDR2 as FQNEAQ (reference sequence). Trimming removed 7 bases from V and 0 bases from J, with 11 bases in between. The CDR3 has 14 residues. The CDR3 reads CASTGVASTDTQYF. CDR3 bases: TGTGCCAGCACGGGGGTGGCTAGCACAGATACGCAGTATTTT.

V is TRBV12-3 or TRBV12-4 and J is TRBJ1-2; D gene ambiguous. The CDR3 extends over 13 amino acids. The V end was cut by 4 bases, the J end by 6 bases, with 12 bases between. CDR3 DNA: TGTGCCAGCAGTTACTTGGCGCTGGATGGCTACACCTTC. The encoded protein is CASSYLALDGYTF.

This chain connects TRBV11-2 to TRBJ2-1; 12 positions match TRBD1. Germline CDR1 SGHAT, CDR2 FQNNGV. The length of the CDR3 is 15 residues. V shed 7 bases, J shed 8 bases, and the junction held 9 bases outside the gene matches. The CDR3 DNA is TGTGCCAGCACCGAGTCCGGGACAGGGGGCCATGAGCAGTTCTTC. Protein: CASTESGTGGHEQFF.